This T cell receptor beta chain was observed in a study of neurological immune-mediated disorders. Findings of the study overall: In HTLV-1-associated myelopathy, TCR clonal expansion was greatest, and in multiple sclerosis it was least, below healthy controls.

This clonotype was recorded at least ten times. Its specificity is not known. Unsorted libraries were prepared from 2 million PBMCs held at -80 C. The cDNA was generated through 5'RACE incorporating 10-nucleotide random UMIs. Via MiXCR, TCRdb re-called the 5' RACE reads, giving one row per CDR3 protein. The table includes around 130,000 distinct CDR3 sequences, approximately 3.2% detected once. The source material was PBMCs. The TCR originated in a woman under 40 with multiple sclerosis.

For the CDR3, the DNA is TGCAGTGCTAGACCTGACAGGTACGAGCAGTACTTC. This translates into CSARPDRYEQYF. V is TRBV20-1 and J is TRBJ2-7, with D possibly being TRBD1 (6 bases). Trimming pared 2 bases from V and 4 bases from J, leaving 9 bases between. This CDR3 is 12 amino acids long. Germline V CDR1 and CDR2: DFQATT, SNEGSKA (reference sequence).